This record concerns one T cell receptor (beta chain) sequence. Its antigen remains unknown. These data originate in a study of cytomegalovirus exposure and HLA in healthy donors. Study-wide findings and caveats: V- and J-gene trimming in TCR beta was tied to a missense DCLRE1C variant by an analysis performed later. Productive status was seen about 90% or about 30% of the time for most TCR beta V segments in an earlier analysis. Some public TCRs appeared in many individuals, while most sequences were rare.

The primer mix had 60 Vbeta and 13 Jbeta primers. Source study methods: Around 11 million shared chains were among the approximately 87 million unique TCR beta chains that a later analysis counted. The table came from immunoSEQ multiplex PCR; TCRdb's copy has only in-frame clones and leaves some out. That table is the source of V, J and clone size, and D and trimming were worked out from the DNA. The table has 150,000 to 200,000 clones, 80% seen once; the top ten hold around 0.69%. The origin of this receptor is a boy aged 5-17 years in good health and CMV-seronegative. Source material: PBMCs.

The CDR3 DNA follows: TGTGCCAGCAGTCCCCGGGACTACCTCCAAGAGACCCAGTACTTC. Translated: CASSPRDYLQETQYF. The rearrangement joins TRBV28 to TRBJ2-5; 7 bases agree with TRBD2. The germline V gene has CDR1 MDHEN and CDR2 SYDVKM. J gave up 1 base and V 5 bases, and 7 bases lay outside the gene matches. The CDR3 consists of 15 residues.